These T cell receptor beta chains were read from a single sample in a study of blood T cell repertoires in COVID-19. The table came from immunoSEQ multiplex PCR; TCRdb's copy has only in-frame clones and leaves some out. Of roughly 250,000 clones listed, about 87% were seen once; the top ten hold roughly 3.7%. Sequenced material: peripheral blood. These receptors came from a woman aged 40 to 50 with acute or convalescent COVID-19. Each CDR3 is given with its conserved first and last residue. The D gene is left open where the match is weak. Clone size is shown for a subset of rows, as once, few, many or a class of expanded clone.

TRBD1 | TRBJ1-3 | 18 | many | TRBV5-1 | CASSLVPGTGLSGNTIYF | TGCGCCAGCAGCTTGGTCCCCGGGACAGGGCTATCTGGAAACACCATATATTTT
. | TRBJ2-5 | 15 | . | TRBV5-1 | CASSYPRGNQETQYF | TGCGCCAGCAGCTACCCTCGGGGGAACCAAGAGACCCAGTACTTC
. | TRBJ1-5 | 15 | . | TRBV5-5 | CASSLGLRGNQPQHF | TGTGCCAGCAGCTTGGGCCTTAGAGGGAATCAGCCCCAGCATTTT
TRBD2 | TRBJ2-1 | 13 | . | TRBV7-9 | CASSLTSGGGKFF | TGTGCCAGCAGCTTGACTAGCGGGGGTGGAAAGTTCTTC
TRBD2 | TRBJ2-5 | 14 | . | TRBV20-1 | CSASRTSGAETQYF | TGCAGTGCTAGTAGAACTAGCGGGGCAGAGACCCAGTACTTC
TRBD1 | TRBJ1-2 | 12 | . | TRBV29-1 | CSAGQVRTGYTF | TGCAGCGCCGGACAGGTTAGGACGGGCTACACCTTC
. | TRBJ2-3 | 17 | . | TRBV13 | CASSTTRGAGGTDTQYF | TGTGCCAGCAGCACCACGAGGGGGGCAGGGGGAACAGATACGCAGTATTTT
. | TRBJ1-2 | 14 | . | TRBV2 | CASSATGPGGGYTF | TGTGCCAGCAGTGCCACCGGCCCCGGGGGTGGCTACACCTTC
TRBD2 | TRBJ2-1 | 17 | . | TRBV14 | CASSQEWASGVYNEQFF | TGTGCCAGCAGCCAGGAATGGGCTAGCGGTGTCTACAATGAGCAGTTCTTC
TRBD1 | TRBJ1-5 | 14 | . | TRBV3-1/TRBV3-2 | CASSPSQGHQPQHF | TGTGCCAGCAGCCCATCACAGGGGCATCAGCCCCAGCATTTT
TRBD2 | TRBJ2-5 | 16 | . | TRBV19 | CASSLTSGAAGETQYF | TGTGCCAGTAGCTTGACTAGCGGGGCCGCGGGGGAGACCCAGTACTTC
. | TRBJ2-2 | 14 | . | TRBV2 | CASSHRVGTGELFF | TGTGCCAGCAGTCACAGGGTAGGGACCGGGGAGCTGTTTTTT
. | TRBJ2-4 | 16 | . | TRBV14 | CASSQVSVGAKNIQYF | TGTGCCAGCAGCCAAGTTTCGGTGGGCGCCAAAAACATTCAGTACTTC
. | TRBJ1-2 | 15 | . | TRBV5-1 | CASSLQGGGEYGYTF | TGCGCCAGCAGTCTTCAGGGAGGAGGAGAGTATGGCTACACCTTC
TRBD1 | TRBJ1-2 | 15 | . | TRBV19 | CASSIASGQASGYTF | TGTGCCAGTAGTATAGCCTCGGGACAGGCCTCAGGCTACACCTTC
TRBD1 | TRBJ2-3 | 16 | . | TRBV11-2 | CASSRWDRGRTDTQYF | TGTGCCAGCAGCCGGTGGGACAGGGGACGCACAGATACGCAGTATTTT
TRBD1 | TRBJ1-2 | 14 | . | TRBV9 | CASSAQGARGGYTF | TGTGCCAGCAGCGCGCAGGGGGCGAGAGGTGGCTACACCTTC
. | TRBJ1-3 | 14 | . | TRBV9 | CASSVAVSGNTIYF | TGTGCCAGCAGCGTAGCGGTCTCTGGAAACACCATATATTTT
TRBD1 | TRBJ1-2 | 13 | . | TRBV7-3 | CASSFEGGWGYTF | TGTGCCAGCAGTTTCGAAGGGGGCTGGGGCTACACCTTC
. | TRBJ2-3 | 15 | . | TRBV9 | CASSVRDTYTDTQYF | TGTGCCAGCAGCGTAAGGGACACTTACACAGATACGCAGTATTTT
TRBD1 | TRBJ2-1 | 18 | . | TRBV2 | CASSNNPTTGFIDSEQFF | TGTGCCAGCAGTAACAATCCGACGACAGGGTTTATCGATAGTGAGCAGTTCTTC
. | TRBJ1-2 | 13 | . | TRBV6-5 | CASWREGGRGYTF | TGTGCCAGCTGGAGGGAGGGGGGTCGTGGCTACACCTTC